The T cell receptor beta chain under discussion was sequenced for a study of blood T cell repertoires in COVID-19. The overall study: Samples representing acute and convalescent COVID-19 were sourced from the United States, Italy and Spain.

Repertoires were generated with immunoSEQ multiplex PCR, while TCRdb's copy carries only in-frame clones and drops some. The sample lists about 210,000 clones; more than 70% were seen once. CDR3 length: 13 residues. Germline assignment: CDR1 MNHEY and CDR2 SVGAGI. Trimming took 6 bases from V and 7 from J; bases not matched to a gene: 8. The receptor comes from a man aged 18 to 29 with active or convalescent COVID-19. The V and J genes are TRBV6-5 and TRBJ2-7; 8 bases agree with TRBD2. The specimen was peripheral blood. CDR3 nucleotides: TGTGCCAGCAGCCCGGGAGGGGGAGGGGAGCAGTACTTC. It encodes CASSPGGGGEQYF.